This record covers a single T cell receptor (beta chain). As yet, its antigen is unknown. Naive CD8+ T cells displayed a CD45RO-CCR7+CD27+CD95- phenotype. This entry belongs to a study of CXCR3-negative and CXCR3-positive naive CD8 T cells. Study-wide context: TRB reads totalled about 135 million, about 1.5 +/- 0.3 million per library.

Germline values: CDR1 SQVTM, CDR2 ANQGSEA. The CDR3 is made up of 13 amino acids. General study findings and limits: The study found more hydrophobic TRB CDR3s in CXCR3-positive naive cells than in CXCR3-negative naive cells.

UMI-labeled 5' RACE TRB cDNA libraries were prepared from the cells. TCRdb reprocessed the 5' RACE reads and keeps a single row for each CDR3 protein, giving no DNA. Its clone listing holds some 60,000 distinct CDR3 sequences. V and J are TRBV29-1 and TRBJ1-2; the TRBD1 assignment by TCRdb is unverifiable without DNA. The sequence derives from a human donor in good health. Some clones in this sample may be carry-over from other donors' samples. Sequencing was done on a sample of naive CXCR3+ CD8+ T cells from blood. Subset defined: CD45RO-CCR7+CD27+CD95- naive CD8+ T cells expressing CXCR3 (TNR3+). CDR3 residues: CSVAGTGIYGYTF.